This note documents a single T cell receptor beta chain sequence. Antigen: not known. Vbeta (60) and Jbeta (13) primers were used in the PCR. Sequencing was performed with immunoSEQ multiplex PCR; in TCRdb, only in-frame clones are kept and a portion is missing. Seen in this sample are some 110,000 clones; the ten most common clones hold 5.5% to 8%. This sample is part of a study of cytomegalovirus exposure and HLA in healthy donors. Broader study findings: What a later analysis reportedly showed was that an Asian-associated ancestry cluster had fewer N-insertions than the roughly 720-donor mean. Immune exposure information available was restricted to CMV serostatus. Presence/absence comparisons presumed near-even sequencing depth among donors. In vitro checks showed that a few CMV-associated chains really do target CMV antigens.

Germline V gene lookup returns CDR1 SGHNT and CDR2 YYREEE (reference sequence). This CDR3 has 16 residues. Trimming took 4 bases from V and 1 from J; bases not matched to a gene: 7. The receptor was isolated from a man aged 40-49 years in good health and CMV-seropositive. This chain joins TRBV5-4 and TRBJ2-1; 8 bases match TRBD2. The sequencing input was PBMCs. DNA for the CDR3: TGTGCCAGCAGCCCAACCTCTAGCGGGTCCTACAATGAGCAGTTCTTC. It translates to CASSPTSSGSYNEQFF.